These 14 T cell receptor beta chains share one sample of origin, sequenced in a study of blood T cell repertoires in COVID-19 (dated by TCRdb to 2018 to 2020). The method behind the library was the immunoSEQ multiplex PCR assay. TCRdb retrieved this table from immuneACCESS and kept in-frame rearrangements only. Not all clones are present; in checked studies, unresolved V genes account for under half, and no reason is known for the remainder. For this sample the table gives roughly 670,000 clones, of which more than 80% were detected only once. The biggest ten clones account for about 0.26% of the sample. The source material was peripheral blood. Every receptor here comes from a woman under 30 with acute or convalescent COVID-19.

This clone was detected only once. The sample holds other DNA sequences that translate to the same CDR3. This chain uses TRBV6-2 or TRBV6-3 with TRBJ1-5, with no clear D. CDR3 size: 15 residues. V lost 0 bases and J lost 1, with 7 bases in between. CDR1 MNHEY and CDR2 SVGEGT come from the germline V gene. The CDR3 nucleotides read TGTGCCAGCAGTTACTCGGGAGGCAGCAATCAGCCCCAGCATTTT. Its protein is CASSYSGGSNQPQHF.

A single count supports this clone. Different DNA sequences within this sample yield the same CDR3. The CDR3 nucleotides are TGTGCCAGCAGTTTGGGGCAGGGCAATCAGCCCCAGCATTTT. Protein: CASSLGQGNQPQHF. This sequence joins TRBV28 and TRBJ1-5, with a tentative D call TRBD1 (5 bases). The CDR3 is 14 amino acids. Germline lookup yields CDR1 MDHEN and CDR2 SYDVKM. V was pared by 3 bases and J by 2 bases, with 8 bases between.

This sequence joins TRBV6-5 and TRBJ1-2; 7 positions match TRBD1. CDR1 MNHEY and CDR2 SVGAGI come from the germline V gene. This CDR3 is built from 15 residues. Unmatched junction bases numbered 12, after V lost 5 bases and J lost 6 bases. The CDR3 here is CASSLTGVKTHGYTF. The CDR3 region has the DNA TGTGCCAGCAGTCTTACAGGGGTTAAGACGCATGGCTACACCTTC.

This rearrangement joins TRBV3-1 (or the pseudogene TRBV3-2) to TRBJ2-7; D might be TRBD2 (5 bases). V lost 2 bases and J lost 5, with 10 bases in between. CDR3 length: 13 amino acids. Germline assignment: CDR1 LGHDT and CDR2 YNNKEL (reference sequence). The chain's CDR3 is CASSQRGRNEQYF. The CDR3 bases are TGTGCCAGCAGCCAACGCGGGCGGAACGAGCAGTACTTC.

The chain has TRBV30 and TRBJ1-5; unclear D gene. V was shortened by 3 bases and J by 0 bases, with 9 bases between the two germline ends. Germline CDR1 GTSNPN, CDR2 SVGIG (reference sequence). CDR3 length: 14 amino acids. This chain's CDR3 is CAWSRHGSNQPQHF. The CDR3 bases are TGTGCCTGGAGCAGACACGGTAGCAATCAGCCCCAGCATTTT.

The chain combines TRBV6-5 with TRBJ1-2; a possible D gene is TRBD1 (6 bases). The V and J ends lost 2 bases and 7 bases respectively, with 11 bases between them. Germline lookup yields CDR1 MNHEY and CDR2 SVGAGI. CDR3 length equals 13 residues. Here the CDR3 DNA reads TGTGCCAGCAGTTACGCCAGGGGACCTGGCTACACCTTC. Translated: CASSYARGPGYTF.

In its sample, this clone was seen a few times. This chain connects TRBV7-9 to TRBJ1-5, with 9 bases matching TRBD1. The CDR3 has 15 residues. Germline-derived CDR1 and CDR2 are SEHNR and FQNEAQ (reference sequence). V was clipped by 4 bases and J by 5 bases; unmatched bases: 6. The CDR3: CASSSGTGRYQPQHF. DNA for the CDR3: TGTGCCAGCAGCTCCGGGACAGGGCGATATCAGCCCCAGCATTTT.

This chain links TRBV5-5 with TRBJ2-5; TRBD1 agrees at 11 bases. The CDR3 has 15 residues. V shed 4 bases and J 5 bases; nucleotides not matched to a gene: 7. The germline CDR1 and CDR2 sequences are SGHKS and YYEKEE (reference sequence). CDR3 sequence (DNA): TGTGCCAGCAGCCAAAAGGGACAGGGGGTCGAGACCCAGTACTTC. This sequence encodes CASSQKGQGVETQYF.

The chain couples TRBV6-2 or TRBV6-3 to TRBJ2-6; TRBD1 is a possible D gene (6 bases). Per the germline V gene, CDR1 is MNHEY and CDR2 is SVGEGT. This CDR3 comprises 17 residues. Trimming removed 2 bases from V and 2 bases from J, with 13 bases in between. The CDR3 loop reads CASSYTLDRAGANVLTF. CDR3 coding DNA: TGTGCCAGCAGTTACACCCTGGACAGAGCTGGGGCCAACGTCCTGACTTTC.

The chain is built from TRBV30 and TRBJ2-3; D remains unclear. The CDR3 runs 12 residues. V shed 3 bases and J shed 8 bases, with 12 bases lying between them. Germline CDR1 reads GTSNPN; CDR2 reads SVGIG (reference sequence). CDR3 sequence (DNA): TGTGCCTGGAGCCCCCGAGGCGGTACGCAGTATTTT. It is translated as CAWSPRGGTQYF.

This chain connects TRBV5-6 to TRBJ2-7; D is unresolved. Trimming cost V 2 bases and J 7 bases, with 10 bases left between them. This CDR3 contains 12 residues. The germline CDR1 and CDR2 sequences are SGHDT and YYEEEE. The CDR3 sequence: CASSLVPGEQYF. The CDR3 bases are TGTGCCAGCAGCTTAGTCCCCGGGGAGCAGTACTTC.

The gene calls are TRBV27 and TRBJ2-4; 8 bases align to TRBD1. This CDR3 contains 14 residues. The J segment lost 7 bases and the V segment lost 4 bases, leaving 6 bases of the junction unmatched. CDR1 is MNHEY, CDR2 SMNVEV, per germline (reference sequence). CDR3 nucleotide sequence: TGTGCCAGCAGTTCCAGGGGGCCGTGGAACATTCAGTACTTC. Residues: CASSSRGPWNIQYF.

V usage is TRBV5-1 and J usage is TRBJ2-2; 10 bases map to TRBD1. This CDR3 has 15 residues. In germline, CDR1 is SGHRS, CDR2 YFSETQ. With 7 bases clipped from V and 6 bases from J, the junction kept 9 bases outside the gene matches. Here the CDR3 reads CASREPGQGSGELFF. The CDR3 nucleotides read TGCGCCAGCCGAGAACCGGGACAGGGGTCCGGGGAGCTGTTTTTT. Full variable domain (rest looked up from reference TRBV5-1 and TRBJ2-2): KAGVTQTPRYLIKTRGQQVTLSCSPISGHRSVSWYQQTPGQGLQFLFEYFSETQRNKGNFPGRFSGRQFSNSRSEMNVSTLELGDSALYLCASREPGQGSGELFFGEGSRLTVL.

The rearrangement joins TRBV24-1 to TRBJ1-5; TRBD1 matches at 10 bases. From germline, CDR1 is KGHDR and CDR2 SFDVKD. The V and J ends lost 7 bases and 2 bases, in that order; junction bases with no gene match: 13. This CDR3 spans 18 amino acids. The CDR3 loop is CATSSPPGQGDGNQPQHF. CDR3 DNA sequence: TGTGCCACCAGCTCCCCCCCTGGACAGGGGGATGGCAATCAGCCCCAGCATTTT.